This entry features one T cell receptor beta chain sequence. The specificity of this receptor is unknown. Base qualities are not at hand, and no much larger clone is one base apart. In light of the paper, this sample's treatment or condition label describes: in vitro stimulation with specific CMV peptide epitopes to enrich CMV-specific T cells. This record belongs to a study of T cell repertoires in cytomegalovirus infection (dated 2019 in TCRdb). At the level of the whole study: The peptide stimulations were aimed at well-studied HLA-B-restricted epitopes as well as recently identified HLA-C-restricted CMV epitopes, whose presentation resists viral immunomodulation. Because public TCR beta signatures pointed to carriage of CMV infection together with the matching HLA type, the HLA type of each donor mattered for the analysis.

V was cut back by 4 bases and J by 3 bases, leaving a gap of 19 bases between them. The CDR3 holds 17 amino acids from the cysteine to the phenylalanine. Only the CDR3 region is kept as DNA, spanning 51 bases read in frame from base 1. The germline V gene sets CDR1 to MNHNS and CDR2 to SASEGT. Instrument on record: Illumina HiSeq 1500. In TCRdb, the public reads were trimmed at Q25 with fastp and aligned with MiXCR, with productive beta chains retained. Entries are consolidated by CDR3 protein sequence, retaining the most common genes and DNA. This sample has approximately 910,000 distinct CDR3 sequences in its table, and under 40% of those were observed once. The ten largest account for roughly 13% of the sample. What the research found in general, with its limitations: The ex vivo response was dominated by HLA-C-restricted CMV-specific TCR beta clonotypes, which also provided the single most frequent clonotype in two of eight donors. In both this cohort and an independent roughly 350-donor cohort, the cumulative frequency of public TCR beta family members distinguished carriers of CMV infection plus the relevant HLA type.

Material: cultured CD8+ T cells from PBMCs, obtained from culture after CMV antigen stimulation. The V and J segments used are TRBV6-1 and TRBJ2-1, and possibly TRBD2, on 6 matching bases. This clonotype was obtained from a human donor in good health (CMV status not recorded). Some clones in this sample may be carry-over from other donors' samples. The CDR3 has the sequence CASSVPRVAEFYNEQFF. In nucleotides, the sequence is TGTGCCAGCAGTGTCCCCCGGGTAGCGGAGTTCTACAATGAGCAGTTCTTC.